Listed below are T cell receptor beta chains from one sample, sequenced in a study of regulatory T cells in long-lasting Graves disease. Each CDR3 protein gets one entry after TCRdb re-called the multiplex PCR reads with MiXCR. The sample yields 420,000 or so distinct CDR3 sequences, roughly 15% seen once. These data also featured in a second study, about T cells in Graves' hyperthyroidism and ophthalmopathy.

Sequences were derived from peripheral blood mononuclear cells (PBMCs), sampled at new diagnosis, from a patient treated with antithyroid drugs. The receptors stem from a woman younger than 30 with Graves disease. CDR3s include the opening cysteine and the closing phenylalanine or tryptophan. The order of the fields is D gene, J gene, V gene, clone size, CDR3 DNA, CDR3 protein. D genes are given only for firm matches. Size tells how often a clone was seen (once, few, many) or the class of an expanded clone, and some rows leave it out.

TRBD1,TRBJ1-1,TRBV5-1,many,TGCGCCAGCAGCCAAGACAGGGCCTTCGGCACTGAAGCTTTCTTT,CASSQDRAFGTEAFF
-,TRBJ2-3,TRBV28,many,TGTGCCAGCAGCCTCGGCAGGGAATATACGCAGTATTTT,CASSLGREYTQYF
-,TRBJ2-3,TRBV5-1,few,TGCGCCAGCAGCTTATATCTTTTTGATACGCAGTATTTT,CASSLYLFDTQYF
TRBD1,TRBJ2-5,TRBV18,-,TGTGCCAGCTCACCACCGTCGACAGGGGATGAGACCCAGTACTTC,CASSPPSTGDETQYF
-,TRBJ2-7,TRBV28,many,TGTGCCAGCAGCCAGGACTCCCCTGGCGAGCAGTACTTC,CASSQDSPGEQYF
-,TRBJ2-1,TRBV7-2,many,TGTGCCAGCACCCTAATGGTAGGGGAGAGTGAGCAGTTCTTC,CASTLMVGESEQFF
-,TRBJ1-1,TRBV5-1,-,TGCGCCAGCAGCTTGGGGGGCAGGGTCTACACTGAAGCTTTCTTT,CASSLGGRVYTEAFF
-,TRBJ2-7,TRBV27,few,TGTGCCAGCAGTTCCATATTAGGTTCCCCATTCCCCGAGCAGTACTTC,CASSSILGSPFPEQYF
-,TRBJ2-7,TRBV6-6,-,TGTGCCAGCAGTTACTCGACTCGGGACTCCTCCTACGAGCAGTACTTC,CASSYSTRDSSYEQYF
-,TRBJ2-5,TRBV15,many,TGTGCCACCAGCAGAGTCGTTGAGGGGGAGACCCAGTACTTC,CATSRVVEGETQYF
-,TRBJ2-5,TRBV5-1,many,TGCGCCAGCAGCTTGGTTCAAAAAGAGACCCAGTACTTC,CASSLVQKETQYF
-,TRBJ2-7,TRBV20-1,few,TGCAGTGCCAGGGGGGGAGGGGACAGCCTCTACGAGCAGTACTTC,CSARGGGDSLYEQYF
TRBD2,TRBJ2-1,TRBV9,-,TGTGCCAGCAGCGTAGCCCCGACTAGCGGGGCTTACAATGAGCAGTTCTTC,CASSVAPTSGAYNEQFF
TRBD1,TRBJ1-5,TRBV28,-,TGTGCCAGCGGGCGGGCTGGCAGGGGGCCGGATCAGCCCCAGCATTTT,CASGRAGRGPDQPQHF
-,TRBJ2-3,TRBV7-9,-,TGTGCCAGCAGCTTACCCATCGGGGATACGCAGTATTTT,CASSLPIGDTQYF
TRBD2,TRBJ2-5,TRBV4-2,-,TGTGCCAGCAGCCAAGATACTAGCGGGATGGGGGAGGCCCAGTACTTC,CASSQDTSGMGEAQYF
TRBD1,TRBJ2-2,TRBV4-1,few,TGCGCCAGCAGCCAATTACAGGGGGCCGGGGAGCTGTTTTTT,CASSQLQGAGELFF
-,TRBJ2-1,TRBV11-2,many,TGTGCCAGCAGCTCAAGACGTGACTTTTTGGCGAGTGAGCAGTTCTTC,CASSSRRDFLASEQFF
TRBD1,TRBJ1-3,TRBV28,few,TGTGCCAGCCTCGGACAGGGACCATCTGGAAACACCATATATTTT,CASLGQGPSGNTIYF
-,TRBJ1-4,TRBV28,many,TGTGCCAGCAGTCCGATCACCGCAACTAATGAAAAACTGTTTTTT,CASSPITATNEKLFF
-,TRBJ2-7,TRBV20-1,many,TGCAGTGCTAGAGATGACTCGGGAGCACGGGAGCAGTACTTC,CSARDDSGAREQYF
-,TRBJ2-7,TRBV18,many,TGTGCCAGCTCGCCAGGGCCTAACTACGAGCAGTACTTC,CASSPGPNYEQYF
-,TRBJ2-2,TRBV6-4,-,TGTGCCAGCAGTGAGGTCTATTCGACCGGGGAGCTGTTTTTT,CASSEVYSTGELFF
TRBD2,TRBJ2-3,TRBV4-3,few,TGCGCCAGCAGCCAAGATCCACCGGCGGGGGGGCAGTATTTT,CASSQDPPAGGQYF
-,TRBJ2-2,TRBV6-9,-,TGCGCCAGCAGTGAAAACTATTTCGGGATAGGCGCCGGGGAGCTGTTTTTT,CASSENYFGIGAGELFF
-,TRBJ2-6,TRBV20-1,-,TGCAGTGCTAGAGTAAAAACTGGCTCTGGGGCCAACGTCCTGACTTTC,CSARVKTGSGANVLTF
TRBD2,TRBJ2-3,TRBV27,many,TGTGCCAGCACCGTAGCGGGACAACCGGATACGCAGTATTTT,CASTVAGQPDTQYF
TRBD1,TRBJ2-7,TRBV11-1,many,TGTGCCAGCAGCTTAGCGACAGGGATAACTGTCTACGAGCAGTACTTC,CASSLATGITVYEQYF
TRBD2,TRBJ2-1,TRBV7-9,-,TGTGCCAGCAGCTTCGACAGGGGACTAGCGGGAGCCATCAATGAGCAGTTCTTC,CASSFDRGLAGAINEQFF
TRBD2,TRBJ2-1,TRBV7-2,many,TGTGCCAGCAGCCTCAGACTAGCGGGAGTTAATGGCAATGAGCAGTTCTTC,CASSLRLAGVNGNEQFF
-,TRBJ2-1,TRBV6-9,many,TGTGCCAGCAGTTACGCTAGGGGGGCGTGGAGCTCCTACAATGAGCAGTTCTTC,CASSYARGAWSSYNEQFF
-,TRBJ2-1,TRBV20-1,-,TGCAGTGCTAGAAGCCCGTCGGCAGCAGTTTACAATGAGCAGTTCTTC,CSARSPSAAVYNEQFF
-,TRBJ1-4,TRBV25-1,-,TGTGCCAGCAGAACAGGGCCTGTTCTGTTTTTT,CASRTGPVLFF
TRBD2,TRBJ2-3,TRBV7-2,many,TGTGCCAGCAGCCCCGGGACTAGTTTTTCAGATACGCAGTATTTT,CASSPGTSFSDTQYF
TRBD2,TRBJ2-5,TRBV7-3,many,TGTGCCAGCAGCTCGTCCTTTACCGGGACTAGGTACTTC,CASSSSFTGTRYF
-,TRBJ1-1,TRBV7-2,many,TGTGCCAGCAGCCCCCCCCAGGCGGGCGAGAACACTGAAGCTTTCTTT,CASSPPQAGENTEAFF
-,TRBJ2-3,TRBV15,-,TGTGCCACCAGCACTCTTAGCGGCGATACGCAGTATTTT,CATSTLSGDTQYF
-,TRBJ2-3,TRBV5-1,few,TGCGCCACCTCGACGGAAGAATTCACAGATACGCAGTATTTT,CATSTEEFTDTQYF
TRBD1,TRBJ2-2,TRBV28,many,TGTGCCAGCAGTGTCGGGACAGGGGAGGCCGGGGAGCTGTTTTTT,CASSVGTGEAGELFF
-,TRBJ1-2,TRBV30,many,TGTGCCTGGAGCGAACAGGGACTTAGGGATGGCTACACCTTC,CAWSEQGLRDGYTF
-,TRBJ2-5,TRBV11-2,-,TGTGCCAGCAGCCCCGGTCGGACTATATCAGAGACCCAGTACTTC,CASSPGRTISETQYF
TRBD2,TRBJ2-1,TRBV12-3/TRBV12-4,many,TGTGCCAGCAGTCCCTCTCCCGGACTAGCTTCTATTTTGGATGAGCAGTTCTTC,CASSPSPGLASILDEQFF
TRBD1,TRBJ2-1,TRBV2,many,TGTGCCAGCAGTGAACAGACAGGGGGCTATAATGAGCAGTTCTTC,CASSEQTGGYNEQFF
-,TRBJ1-1,TRBV29-1,-,TGCAGCGTTGAAGTAGGGGCAGGCACTGAAGCTTTCTTT,CSVEVGAGTEAFF
-,TRBJ2-1,TRBV6-1,many,TGTGCCAGCATCCGGGACGGAGACTTATACAATGAGCAGTTCTTC,CASIRDGDLYNEQFF
-,TRBJ2-1,TRBV20-1,many,TGCAGTGCTAGCGAGGGGGATTCGCAGTTCTTC,CSASEGDSQFF
TRBD1,TRBJ1-5,TRBV18,few,TGTGCCAGCTCACCACTCGGACAGGGTGTTAACTATCAGCCCCAGCATTTT,CASSPLGQGVNYQPQHF